These T cell receptor beta chains were read from a single sample in a study of shared clonotypes between healthy human individuals. This table comes from immunoSEQ multiplex PCR, and its TCRdb copy is limited to in-frame clones, with some not included. The table lists 2 million to 3 million clones, 80% to 95% of them singletons. Specimen: naive CD4+ T cells from PBMCs. Receptors originate from a man between 18 and 29 years old in good health. Some clones in this sample may be carry-over from other donors' samples. CDR3s include the opening cysteine and the closing phenylalanine or tryptophan. D genes are given only for firm matches.

CDR3aa	d_gene	j_gene	v_gene	len
CASSLAYSARADYEQYF	NA	TRBJ2-7	TRBV7-8	17
CASSLDRVVETQYF	TRBD1	TRBJ2-5	TRBV5-1	14
CASSLAFGARNTGELFF	NA	TRBJ2-2	TRBV11-2	17
CASSLTDRGSEQYF	TRBD1	TRBJ2-7	TRBV7-3	14
CASSIRTSGTDTQYF	TRBD2	TRBJ2-3	TRBV11-2	15
CSASSTDEQYF	NA	TRBJ2-7	TRBV20-1	11
CASSLQPDEQFF	NA	TRBJ2-1	TRBV5-1	12
CASSPYPLISGNTIYF	NA	TRBJ1-3	TRBV27	16
CASRVDSSGFRYEQYF	NA	TRBJ2-7	TRBV2	16
CASSLVPPRGGWYGYTF	NA	TRBJ1-2	TRBV7-2	17
CASSWPGQATNTGELFF	TRBD1	TRBJ2-2	TRBV5-1	17
CASSFKAGGVEKLFF	NA	TRBJ1-4	TRBV28	15
CASSSGLAGGWGDTQYF	TRBD2	TRBJ2-3	TRBV7-9	17
CASSPQSGAGGVNTQYF	TRBD2	TRBJ2-3	TRBV7-8	17
CASSPLQGGTDTQYF	TRBD1	TRBJ2-3	TRBV18	15
CASSFDGSNTGELFF	NA	TRBJ2-2	TRBV27	15
CASSASGLYGYTF	NA	TRBJ1-2	TRBV27	13
CASSSKWTSGVKDEQFF	TRBD2	TRBJ2-1	TRBV7-9	17
CASSTTGGGYEQYF	TRBD1	TRBJ2-7	TRBV7-9	14
CASSGQRGQDTQYF	NA	TRBJ2-3	TRBV9	14
CAWGRYEQYF	NA	TRBJ2-7	TRBV30	10
CASSPAGRVSYNEQFF	TRBD2	TRBJ2-1	TRBV7-9	16
CASSLVPGTYEQYF	NA	TRBJ2-7	TRBV7-9	14